This T cell receptor (beta chain) was recorded in a study of CD8 T cells in ankylosing spondylitis. CDR3 size: 16 residues. Trimming pared 2 bases from V and 6 bases from J, leaving 21 bases between. Germline V gene lookup returns CDR1 DFQATT and CDR2 SNEGSKA (reference sequence). In TCRdb, the 5' RACE reads were re-called with MiXCR into one record per CDR3 protein. The repertoire holds about 540,000 distinct CDR3 sequences, with about 13% as singletons. On this clonotype itself: Antigen: not known.

The study's findings and limits: Fewer than 10 highly homologous variants made up a TCR beta motif that seemed to typify ankylosing spondylitis blood. Disease-associated clones were reportedly significantly overrepresented in matched ankylosing spondylitis synovial fluid.

The sequence was obtained from a male donor with ankylosing spondylitis. V and J are TRBV20-1 and TRBJ2-3; TRBD2 is a possible D gene (6 bases). Material: blood, either unsorted or a sorted T cell fraction (not recorded which). In DNA form, the CDR3 reads TGCAGTGCTAGACCTTTGTTGGGGGGAGCACGCGATACGCAGTATTTT. This codes for CSARPLLGGARDTQYF.